This T cell receptor (beta chain) was obtained from a study of molecular identifiers for immune sequencing clone quantification. Study results and caveats: Sizes of clones that are highly expanded could be underestimated (if identical TCR molecules share a barcode).

With respect to this clonotype: Its antigen is as yet unknown. It is likely a read error, because the conserved phenylalanine at the end of the CDR3 is missing.

Germline CDR1 and CDR2: SGHDT and YYEEEE. V lost 3 bases and J lost 5, with 9 bases in between. The CDR3 length is 12 residues. The naive CD8 libraries originated from between roughly 18,000 and 1,000,000 sorted cells and drew on 10%, 30% or 50% RNA. The authors built bulk TCR libraries by previously described methods with listed TCR primers. Using its own MiXCR run on the PCR reads, TCRdb lists one record per CDR3 protein. The sample includes 85,000 to 130,000 distinct CDR3 sequences, 36% seen only once; the top ten take around 4.2%. Sequencing was carried out using naive CD8+ T cells from blood, with Jurkat cell RNA spiked in. Subset meaning: FACS-sorted CD8+CD4-CCR7+CD45RA+ naive T cells. The receptor's source is a human donor in good health. Some libraries in this study had Jurkat cell RNA spiked in. The chain links TRBV5-6 to TRBJ2-7; no clear D gene. CDR3 amino acids: CASSWERDEQYL. CDR3 sequence (DNA): TGTGCCAGCAGCTGGGAAAGGGACGAGCAGTACCTC.